This T cell receptor (beta chain) comes out of a study of molecular identifiers for immune sequencing clone quantification. The germline V gene has CDR1 SGHTA and CDR2 FQGTGA. Trimming pared 5 bases from V and 0 bases from J, leaving 13 bases between. The CDR3 runs 15 residues. Sorted inputs of about 17,000 to 1,100,000 cells, with 10%, 30% or 50% RNA, yielded naive CD8 libraries. This clonotype was observed many times. Each CDR3 protein is one row after TCRdb ran MiXCR on the PCR reads. The sample consists of tens of thousands of distinct CDR3 sequences, roughly 17% of them appearing once. The clonotype was recovered from a human donor in good health. Some libraries in this study had Jurkat cell RNA spiked in. The chain joins TRBV7-3 to TRBJ1-1; maybe TRBD1 (6 bases). Sequenced: naive CD8+ T cells from blood, with Jurkat cell RNA spiked in. Subset specified: FACS-sorted CD8+CD4-CCR7+CD45RA+ naive T cells. The CDR3 region is CASSPSTGLNTEAFF. CDR3 DNA sequence: TGTGCCAGCAGCCCATCGACAGGACTGAACACTGAAGCTTTCTTT. The full variable domain, rest sourced from reference TRBV7-3 and TRBJ1-1, is GAGVSQTPSNKVTEKGKYVELRCDPISGHTALYWYRQSLGQGPEFLIYFQGTGAADDSGLPNDRFFAVRPEGSVSTLKIQRTERGDSAVYLCASSPSTGLNTEAFFGQGTRLTVV.